One and the same sample provided the 4 T cell receptor beta chains below, sequenced in a study of CD8+CD57+ T cells in acquired aplastic anemia. TCR beta VDJ and CDR3 profiling used genomic DNA as template. TCRdb re-called the reads through MiXCR, storing one row per CDR3 protein. The data show about 220,000 distinct CDR3 sequences, around 46% seen once. Previously, flow cytometry had revealed CD8+CD57+ cell expansion in the patients chosen for sequencing. Sample: sorted CD4+, CD8+, or CD8+CD57+ T cells (not recorded which) from PBMCs. The receptors originated from a human donor with aplastic anemia.

The chain joins TRBV29-1 to TRBJ2-1; TRBD1 matches at 10 bases. V lost 2 bases and J lost 6; bases outside the gene matches: 7. The length of the CDR3 is 15 residues. Germline lookup yields CDR1 SQVTM and CDR2 ANQGSEA. The CDR3 sequence: CSVEMGQGFSNEQFF. CDR3 in DNA: TGCAGCGTTGAAATGGGACAGGGGTTCTCCAATGAGCAGTTCTTC.

The chain employs TRBV7-9 and TRBJ2-1, with 7 bases fitting TRBD1. After removal of 5 bases from V and 7 bases from J, the junction contained 8 bases not matched to a gene. The CDR3 spans 14 residues. CDR1 SEHNR and CDR2 FQNEAQ come from the germline V gene (reference sequence). The CDR3 sequence: CASSPGQAVNEQFF. The CDR3 bases are TGTGCCAGCAGCCCTGGACAGGCCGTTAATGAGCAGTTCTTC.

This clonotype has a count of ten or more. The V gene is TRBV20-1, the J gene TRBJ1-1; a weak D match, TRBD1 (6 bases). Deletions cut 6 bases from V and 0 bases from J, with 11 bases between. Germline loops: CDR1 DFQATT, CDR2 SNEGSKA (reference sequence). CDR3 length equals 13 residues. The chain's CDR3 is CSALRGLNTEAFF. The CDR3 DNA follows: TGCAGTGCCCTCAGGGGCTTGAACACTGAAGCTTTCTTT.

In this sample, this clonotype turned up many times. The chain combines TRBV4-3 with TRBJ2-7; D possibly uses TRBD1 or TRBD2 (6 bases each). V gave up 0 bases and J gave up 4 bases, with 13 bases separating them. From germline, CDR1 is LGHNA and CDR2 YSLEER. This CDR3 is built from 15 residues. CDR3 nucleotide sequence: TGCGCCAGCAGCCAAGATAGGGGGGCCATTTACGAGCAGTACTTC. Translation: CASSQDRGAIYEQYF.